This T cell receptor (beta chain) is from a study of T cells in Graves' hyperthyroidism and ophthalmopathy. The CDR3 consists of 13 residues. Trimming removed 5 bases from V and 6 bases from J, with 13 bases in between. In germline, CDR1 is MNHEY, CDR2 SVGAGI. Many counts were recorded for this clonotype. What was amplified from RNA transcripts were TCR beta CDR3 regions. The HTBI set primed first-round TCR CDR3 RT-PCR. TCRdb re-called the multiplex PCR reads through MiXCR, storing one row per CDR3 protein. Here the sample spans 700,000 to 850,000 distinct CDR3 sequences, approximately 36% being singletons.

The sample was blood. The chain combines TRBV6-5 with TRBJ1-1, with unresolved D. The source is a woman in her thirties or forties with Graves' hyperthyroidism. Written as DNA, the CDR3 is TGTGCCAGCAGTGCCGTTTTAGGCGCTGAAGCTTTCTTT. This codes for CASSAVLGAEAFF.